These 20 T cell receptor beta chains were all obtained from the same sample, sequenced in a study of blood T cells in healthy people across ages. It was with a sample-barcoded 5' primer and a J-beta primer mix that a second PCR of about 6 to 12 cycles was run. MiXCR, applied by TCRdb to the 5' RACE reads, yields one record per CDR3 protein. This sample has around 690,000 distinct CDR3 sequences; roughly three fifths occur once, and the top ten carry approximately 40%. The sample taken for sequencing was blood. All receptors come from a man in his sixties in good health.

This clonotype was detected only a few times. CDR3 in DNA: TGTGCCAGCAGCTTAGCCTCAGGGGAAAGGGGCTATGGCTACACCTTC. Amino acids: CASSLASGERGYGYTF. V and J are TRBV7-2 and TRBJ1-2; D is perhaps TRBD1 (6 bases). CDR1 is SGHTA, CDR2 FQGNSA, per germline. CDR3 length: 16 residues. V was clipped by 0 bases and J by 4 bases, with 15 bases between them.

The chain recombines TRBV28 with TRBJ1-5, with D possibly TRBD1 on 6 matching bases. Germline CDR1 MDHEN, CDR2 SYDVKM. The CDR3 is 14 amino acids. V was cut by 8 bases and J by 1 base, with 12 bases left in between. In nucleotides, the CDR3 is TGTGCCAGCGGGGGAACAGGGAGCAATCAGCCCCAGCATTTT. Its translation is CASGGTGSNQPQHF.

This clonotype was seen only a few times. The CDR3 DNA sequence: TGCGCCAGCAGCTCTCGACAGAGCGGCTACACCTTC. It translates to CASSSRQSGYTF. The V and J genes are TRBV5-1 and TRBJ1-2; D is perhaps TRBD1 (5 bases). Germline values: CDR1 SGHRS, CDR2 YFSETQ. This CDR3 is 12 amino acids long. V lost 3 bases to trimming and J lost 8 bases, with 11 bases between them.

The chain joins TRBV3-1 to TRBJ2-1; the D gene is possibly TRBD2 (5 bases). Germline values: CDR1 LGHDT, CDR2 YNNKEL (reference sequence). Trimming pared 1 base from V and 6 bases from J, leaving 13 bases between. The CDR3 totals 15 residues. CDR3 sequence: CASSQVSGVFNEQFF. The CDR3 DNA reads TGTGCCAGCAGCCAAGTGAGCGGAGTCTTCAATGAGCAGTTCTTC.

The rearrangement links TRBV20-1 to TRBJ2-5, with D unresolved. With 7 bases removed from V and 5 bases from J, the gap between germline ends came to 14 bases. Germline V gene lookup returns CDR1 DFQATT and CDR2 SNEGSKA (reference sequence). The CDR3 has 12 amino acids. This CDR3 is CSGPTGIETQYF. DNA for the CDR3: TGCAGTGGCCCCACGGGTATTGAGACCCAGTACTTC.

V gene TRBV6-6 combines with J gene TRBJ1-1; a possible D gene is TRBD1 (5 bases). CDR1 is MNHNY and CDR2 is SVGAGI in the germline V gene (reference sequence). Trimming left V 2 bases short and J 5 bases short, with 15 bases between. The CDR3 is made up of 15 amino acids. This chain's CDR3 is CASSYDWAGQTEAFF. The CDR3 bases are TGTGCCAGCAGTTACGACTGGGCAGGGCAAACTGAAGCTTTCTTT.

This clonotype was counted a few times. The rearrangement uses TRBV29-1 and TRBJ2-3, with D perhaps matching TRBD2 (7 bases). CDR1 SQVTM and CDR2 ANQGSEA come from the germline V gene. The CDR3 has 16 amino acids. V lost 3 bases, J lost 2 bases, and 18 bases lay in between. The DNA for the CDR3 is TGCAGCGTTGAGGGGGAGGGGGGGCCGAACACAGATACGCAGTATTTT. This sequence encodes CSVEGEGGPNTDTQYF.

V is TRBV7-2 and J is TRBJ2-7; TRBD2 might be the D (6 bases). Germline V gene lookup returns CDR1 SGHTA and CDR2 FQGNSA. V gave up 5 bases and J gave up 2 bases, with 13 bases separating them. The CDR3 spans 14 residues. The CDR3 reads CASSRLRTTYEQYF. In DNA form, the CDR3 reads TGTGCCAGCAGCCGACTTAGGACTACCTACGAGCAGTACTTC.

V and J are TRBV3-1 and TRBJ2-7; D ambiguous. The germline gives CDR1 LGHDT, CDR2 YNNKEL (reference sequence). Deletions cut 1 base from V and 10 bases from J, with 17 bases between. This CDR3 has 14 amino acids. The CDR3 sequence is CASSQGRESDAQYF. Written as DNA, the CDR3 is TGTGCCAGCAGCCAAGGCCGCGAAAGCGATGCCCAGTACTTC.

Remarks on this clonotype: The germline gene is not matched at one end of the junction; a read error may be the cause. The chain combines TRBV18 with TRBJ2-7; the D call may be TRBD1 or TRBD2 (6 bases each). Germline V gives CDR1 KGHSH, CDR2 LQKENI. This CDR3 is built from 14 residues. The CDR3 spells CASSLAGGFYGQYF. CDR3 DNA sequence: TGTGCCAGCTCACTGGCCGGGGGCTTCTACGGGCAGTACTTC.

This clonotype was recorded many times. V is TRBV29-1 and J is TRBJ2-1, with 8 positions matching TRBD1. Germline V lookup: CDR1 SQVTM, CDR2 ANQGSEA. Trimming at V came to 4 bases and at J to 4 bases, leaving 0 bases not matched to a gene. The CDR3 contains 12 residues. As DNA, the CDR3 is TGCAGCGTTGGGACAGGGTACAATGAGCAGTTCTTC. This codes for CSVGTGYNEQFF.

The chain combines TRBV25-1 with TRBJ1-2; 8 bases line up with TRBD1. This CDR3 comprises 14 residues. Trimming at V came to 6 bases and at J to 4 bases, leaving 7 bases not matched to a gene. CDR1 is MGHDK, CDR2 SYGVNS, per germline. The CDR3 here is CASRPTGGGYGYTF. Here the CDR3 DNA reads TGTGCCAGCAGGCCCACAGGGGGGGGCTATGGCTACACCTTC.

The DNA of the CDR3 is TGCGCCAGCAGCGCTACGACAGGGAATCAGCCCCAGCATTTT. Protein sequence: CASSATTGNQPQHF. The chain has TRBV5-1 and TRBJ1-5; 7 positions agree with TRBD1. The germline gives CDR1 SGHRS, CDR2 YFSETQ. The CDR3 extends over 14 amino acids. Trimming took 4 bases from V and 4 from J; bases not matched to a gene: 5.

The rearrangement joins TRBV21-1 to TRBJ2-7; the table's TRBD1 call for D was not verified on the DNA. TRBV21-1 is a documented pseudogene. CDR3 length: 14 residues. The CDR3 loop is CASSISYRGYEQYF. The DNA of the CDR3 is TGTGCCAGCAGCATCTCCTACAGGGGGTACGAGCAGTACTTC.

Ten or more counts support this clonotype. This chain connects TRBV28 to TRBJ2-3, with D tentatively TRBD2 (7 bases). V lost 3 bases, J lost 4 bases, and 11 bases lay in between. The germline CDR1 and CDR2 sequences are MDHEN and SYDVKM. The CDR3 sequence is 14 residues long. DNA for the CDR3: TGTGCCAGCAGTTTGGGGGGGCCCCCAGATACGCAGTATTTT. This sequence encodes CASSLGGPPDTQYF.

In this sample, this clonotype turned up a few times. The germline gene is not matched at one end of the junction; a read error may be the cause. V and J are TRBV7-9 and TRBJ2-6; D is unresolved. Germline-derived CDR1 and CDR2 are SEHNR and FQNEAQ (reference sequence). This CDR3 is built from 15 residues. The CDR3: CASSLRSSGVNVLTF. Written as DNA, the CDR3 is TGTGCCAGCAGCCTACGGAGCTCTGGGGTCAACGTCCTGACTTTC.

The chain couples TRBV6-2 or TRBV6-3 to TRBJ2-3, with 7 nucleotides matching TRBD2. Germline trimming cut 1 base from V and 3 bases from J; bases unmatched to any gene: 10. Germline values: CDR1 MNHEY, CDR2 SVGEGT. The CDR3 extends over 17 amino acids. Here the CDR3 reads CASSYYRTSLKTDTQYF. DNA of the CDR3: TGTGCCAGCAGTTACTACCGGACTAGTTTGAAAACAGATACGCAGTATTTT.

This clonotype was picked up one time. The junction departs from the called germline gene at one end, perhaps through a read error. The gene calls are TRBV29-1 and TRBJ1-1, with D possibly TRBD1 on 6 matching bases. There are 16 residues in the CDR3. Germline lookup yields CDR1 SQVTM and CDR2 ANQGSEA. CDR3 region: CSIEDRRGVGNTEAFF. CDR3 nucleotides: TGCAGCATTGAAGATCGGAGGGGGGTAGGGAACACTGAAGCTTTCTTT.

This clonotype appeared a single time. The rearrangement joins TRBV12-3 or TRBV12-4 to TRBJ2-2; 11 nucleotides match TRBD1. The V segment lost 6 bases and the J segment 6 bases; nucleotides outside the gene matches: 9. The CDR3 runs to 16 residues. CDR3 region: CASRIRWGQGAGELFF. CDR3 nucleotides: TGTGCCAGCAGGATCCGCTGGGGACAGGGGGCCGGGGAGCTGTTTTTT.

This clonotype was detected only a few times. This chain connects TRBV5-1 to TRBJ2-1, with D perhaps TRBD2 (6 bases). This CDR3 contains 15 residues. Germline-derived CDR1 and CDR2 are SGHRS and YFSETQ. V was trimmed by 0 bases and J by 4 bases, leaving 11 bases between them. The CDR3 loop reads CASSLVRGAYNEQFF. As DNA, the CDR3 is TGCGCCAGCAGCTTGGTCCGCGGGGCGTACAATGAGCAGTTCTTC.